The present T cell receptor beta chain was sequenced within a study of cytomegalovirus exposure and HLA in healthy donors. Background on the study: Earlier findings included about 120 million unique TCR beta sequences obtained from 170 million or so T cells.

Between the trimmed V and J ends, which lost 0 bases and 2 bases, there was a span of 7 bases. The CDR3 has 14 amino acids. From germline, CDR1 is SGHTA and CDR2 FQGNSA. PCR amplification relied on 60 Vbeta primers (plus 13 Jbeta primers). In the source study's methods: Approximately 11 million of 80 million or so unique TCR beta chains were shared, per a later count. Clones were read by immunoSEQ multiplex PCR, and TCRdb kept only the in-frame ones, dropping some. For V, J and clone size, that table is used; D and trimming come from the DNA. This sample has over 75,000 clones, with around 10% found just once. For this clone: The antigen is unknown.

The study's findings and limits: Looking again later, the authors saw that most CMV-associated TCR beta chains seemed HLA-restricted. CMV serostatus was the only recorded immune exposure for donors.

This receptor was identified in a man in his fifties or sixties in good health and CMV-seropositive. Sequenced: PBMCs. This chain links TRBV7-2 with TRBJ2-5; D is unclear. CDR3 nucleotide sequence: TGTGCCAGCAGCTTAGCGCTGCAGCAAGAGACCCAGTACTTC. Protein product: CASSLALQQETQYF.